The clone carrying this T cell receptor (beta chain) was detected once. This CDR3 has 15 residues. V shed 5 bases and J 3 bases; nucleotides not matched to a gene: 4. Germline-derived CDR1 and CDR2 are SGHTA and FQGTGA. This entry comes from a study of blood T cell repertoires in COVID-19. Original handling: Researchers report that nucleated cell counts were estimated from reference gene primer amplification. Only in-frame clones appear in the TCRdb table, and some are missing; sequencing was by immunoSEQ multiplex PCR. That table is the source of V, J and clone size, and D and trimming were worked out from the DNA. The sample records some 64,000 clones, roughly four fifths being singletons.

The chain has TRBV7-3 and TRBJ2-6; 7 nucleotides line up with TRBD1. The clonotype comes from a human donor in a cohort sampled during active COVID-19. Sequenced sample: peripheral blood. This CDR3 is CASSPGGFGANVLTF. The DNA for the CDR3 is TGTGCCAGCAGCCCAGGGGGTTTTGGGGCCAACGTCCTGACTTTC.